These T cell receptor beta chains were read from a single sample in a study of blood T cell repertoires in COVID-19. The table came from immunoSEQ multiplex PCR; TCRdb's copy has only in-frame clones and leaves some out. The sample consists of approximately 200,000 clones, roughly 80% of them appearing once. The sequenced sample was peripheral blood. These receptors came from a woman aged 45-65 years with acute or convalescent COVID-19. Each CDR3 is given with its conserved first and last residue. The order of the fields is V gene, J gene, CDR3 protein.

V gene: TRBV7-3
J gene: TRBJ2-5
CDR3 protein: CASSLTGGKETQYF

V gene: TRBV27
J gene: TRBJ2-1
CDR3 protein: CASKGVGYEQFF

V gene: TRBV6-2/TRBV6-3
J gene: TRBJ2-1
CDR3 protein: CASSATGGHYNEQFF

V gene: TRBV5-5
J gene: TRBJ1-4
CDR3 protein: CASSLLDRPNEKLFF

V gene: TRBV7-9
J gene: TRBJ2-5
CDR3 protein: CASSPNQQPGETQYF

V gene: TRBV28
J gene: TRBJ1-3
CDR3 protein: CASTGGVDTIYF

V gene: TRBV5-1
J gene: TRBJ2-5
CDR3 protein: CASSARQETQYF

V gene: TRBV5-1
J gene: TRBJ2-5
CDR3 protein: CASSFAGGQETQYF

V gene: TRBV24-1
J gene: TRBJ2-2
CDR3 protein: CATSDLRGDLTGELFF

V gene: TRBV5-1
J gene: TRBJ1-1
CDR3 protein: CASSLLGNTEAFF

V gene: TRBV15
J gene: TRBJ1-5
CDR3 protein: CATSRGRVGNQPQHF

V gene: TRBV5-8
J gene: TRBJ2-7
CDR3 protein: CASSPTGTGAPYEQYF

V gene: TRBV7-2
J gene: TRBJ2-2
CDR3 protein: CASSQAHSGELFF

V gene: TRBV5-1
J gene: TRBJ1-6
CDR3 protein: CASSNPTGGVSEVSPLHF

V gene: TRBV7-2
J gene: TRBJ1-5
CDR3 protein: CASSLAMDSQPQHF

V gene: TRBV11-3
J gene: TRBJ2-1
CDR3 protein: CASSFTSGSGEQFF

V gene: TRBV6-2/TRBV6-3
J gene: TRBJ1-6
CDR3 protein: CASSTRDRGYSPLHF

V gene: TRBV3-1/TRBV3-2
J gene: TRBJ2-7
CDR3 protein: CASSLTEYEQYF

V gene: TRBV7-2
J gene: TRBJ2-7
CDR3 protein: CASSPRSGEQYF

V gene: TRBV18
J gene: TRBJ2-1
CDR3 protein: CASSATSGSSYNEQFF

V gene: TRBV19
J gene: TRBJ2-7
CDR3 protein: CASSITGFHYEQYF

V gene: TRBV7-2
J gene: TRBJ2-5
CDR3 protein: CASRPTSGREETQYF

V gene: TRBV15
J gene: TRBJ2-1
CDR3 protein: CATSRVFGASGVGNEQFF

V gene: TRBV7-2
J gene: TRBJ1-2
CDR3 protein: CASSRWTGNNYGYTF

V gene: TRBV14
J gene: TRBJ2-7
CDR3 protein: CASSHLGVYEQYF

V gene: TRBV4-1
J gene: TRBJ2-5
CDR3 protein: CASSRAEVAGFQETQYF

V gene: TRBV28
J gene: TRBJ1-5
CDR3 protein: CASSESNQPQHF

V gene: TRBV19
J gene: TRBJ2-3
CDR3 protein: CASLAGGPTDTQYF

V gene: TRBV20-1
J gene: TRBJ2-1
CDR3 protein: CSAFTSVEQFF

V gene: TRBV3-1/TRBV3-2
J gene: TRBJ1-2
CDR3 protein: CASSQEQADYGYTF

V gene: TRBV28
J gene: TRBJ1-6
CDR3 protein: CASSPQTGHSPLHF

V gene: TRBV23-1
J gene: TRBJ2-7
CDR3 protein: CASSQWVWGGDHEQYF

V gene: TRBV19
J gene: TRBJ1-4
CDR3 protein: CASSTWTGGNEKLFF

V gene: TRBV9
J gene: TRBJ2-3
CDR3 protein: CASSVRAGGQADTQYF

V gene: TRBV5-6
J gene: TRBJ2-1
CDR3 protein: CASSLAGSHNEQFF

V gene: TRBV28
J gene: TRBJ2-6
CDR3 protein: CASRTGLALRANVLTF

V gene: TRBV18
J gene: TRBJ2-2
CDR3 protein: CASSPPPDTGELFF

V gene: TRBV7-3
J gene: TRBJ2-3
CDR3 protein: CASSLTSGTDTQYF

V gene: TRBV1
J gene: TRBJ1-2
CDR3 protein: CTSSPGQHGYTF

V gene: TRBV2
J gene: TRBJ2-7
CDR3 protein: CASSRYEQYF

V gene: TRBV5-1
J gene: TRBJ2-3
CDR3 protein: CASSTRLAGGDTQYF

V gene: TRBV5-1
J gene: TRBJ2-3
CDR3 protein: CASSPGLAGLADTQYF

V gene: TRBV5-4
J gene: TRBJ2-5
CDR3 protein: CASSLVDSQETQYF

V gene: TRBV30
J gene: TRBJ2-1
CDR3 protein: CAWSDAGSSYNEQFF

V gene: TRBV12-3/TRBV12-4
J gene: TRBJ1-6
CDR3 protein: CASSLQGNSPLHF

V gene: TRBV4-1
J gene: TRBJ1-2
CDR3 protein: CASSQDWEGGYGYTF

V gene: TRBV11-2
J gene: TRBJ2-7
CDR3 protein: CASSLVTGLGYEQYF

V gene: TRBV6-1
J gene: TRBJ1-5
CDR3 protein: CASSEARGAQQPQHF

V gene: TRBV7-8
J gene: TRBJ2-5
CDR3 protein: CASSSAGGQEVEETQYF

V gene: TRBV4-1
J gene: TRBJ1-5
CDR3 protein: CASSQGEGVPQHF

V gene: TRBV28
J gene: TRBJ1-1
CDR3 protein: CASSASKWGLTEAFF

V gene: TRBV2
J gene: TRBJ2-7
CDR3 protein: CASSKDGYEQYF

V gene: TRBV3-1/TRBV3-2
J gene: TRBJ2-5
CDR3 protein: CASSQDLRLAGEVETQYF